One T cell receptor (beta chain) is described in this entry. This specimen comes from a study of cytomegalovirus exposure and HLA in healthy donors. The CDR3 has 16 residues. V lost 3 bases, J lost 8 bases, and 19 bases lay in between. Germline V gene sequence: CDR1 MNHEY, CDR2 SMNVEV (reference sequence). Amplification used 60 Vbeta primers and 13 Jbeta primers. Here immunoSEQ multiplex PCR was the method, and the copy in TCRdb shows in-frame clones only, minus some. Across 100,000 to 150,000 clones, the top ten clones capture about 0.93% of the sample. All donors participated as healthy donors of bone marrow.

This TCR was recovered from a man between 18 and 35 years old in good health and CMV-seronegative. The V gene is TRBV27, the J gene TRBJ1-4; D gene unclear. Sequencing input: PBMCs. In DNA, the CDR3 is TGTGCCAGCAGTTTGTACGGAGGAAATCGGAGAGAAAAACTGTTTTTT. It is translated as CASSLYGGNRREKLFF.